These T cell receptor beta chains were read from a single sample in a study of beta chain features in type 1 diabetes. TCRdb's table, derived via immunoSEQ multiplex PCR, lists solely in-frame clones and lacks some. The top ten hold about 0.045% of the sample, which has about 350,000 clones, around a fifth seen once. The sequenced sample was naive CD4+ T cells from blood. The source is a woman under 30 in good health. Both conserved end residues are part of each CDR3. D genes are given only for firm matches. For some rows the clone size is stated as once, few or many, or as a class when expanded; others skip it.

clone_size,v_call,d_call,j_call,cdr3_nt,cdr3_aa
NA,TRBV30,NA,TRBJ1-2,TGTGCCTGGAGTCCAGTATACACTACTAACTATGGCTACACCTTC,CAWSPVYTTNYGYTF
NA,TRBV4-1,NA,TRBJ2-1,TGCGCCAGCAGCCAACCCGGGACTGCTACCAATGAGCAGTTCTTC,CASSQPGTATNEQFF
NA,TRBV11-1,NA,TRBJ2-6,TGTGCCAGCAGCTTAGGCGGGGCTGGTGGGGCCAACGTCCTGACTTTC,CASSLGGAGGANVLTF
few,TRBV6-5,NA,TRBJ2-5,TGTGCCAGCAGTGCCGGACAGAAGGAGACCCAGTACTTC,CASSAGQKETQYF
NA,TRBV6-5,TRBD2,TRBJ2-5,TGTGCCAGCAGTTCGGGACTAGCGGGGATGGAGACCCAGTACTTC,CASSSGLAGMETQYF
NA,TRBV7-9,TRBD1,TRBJ1-4,TGTGCCAGCAGCCGTGGACAGGAGAGGGAAAAACTGTTTTTT,CASSRGQEREKLFF
NA,TRBV4-1,NA,TRBJ2-7,TGCGCCAGCAGCTCCCAAGGGGTGGGAGAGCAGTACTTC,CASSSQGVGEQYF
NA,TRBV28,TRBD2,TRBJ2-5,TGTGCCAGCACTCGAGCGGGGTACCAAGAGACCCAGTACTTC,CASTRAGYQETQYF
few,TRBV15,TRBD1,TRBJ2-1,TGTGCCACGAGTCGTCGGACAGGGCCCAATGAGCAGTTCTTC,CATSRRTGPNEQFF
NA,TRBV7-8,NA,TRBJ1-1,TGTGCCAGCAGCCCCAGGCTGGACACTGAAGCTTTCTTT,CASSPRLDTEAFF
few,TRBV7-9,NA,TRBJ2-7,TGTGCCAGCAGAACTGAAGGGGGCTCCTACGAGCAGTACTTC,CASRTEGGSYEQYF
few,TRBV6-1,NA,TRBJ1-2,TGTGCCAGCAGTCTTACAGGACACAATGGCTACACCTTC,CASSLTGHNGYTF
few,TRBV5-1,TRBD1,TRBJ1-2,TGCGCCAGCAGCTCAGCGGGACAGGGGGACTATGGCTACACCTTC,CASSSAGQGDYGYTF
few,TRBV18,NA,TRBJ2-1,TGTGCCAGCTCACCTATGAGGGCGGCCGCCTACAATGAGCAGTTCTTC,CASSPMRAAAYNEQFF
few,TRBV6-6,NA,TRBJ2-7,TGTGCCAGCAGTCCCCGGGACGAGCAGTACTTC,CASSPRDEQYF
few,TRBV2,NA,TRBJ2-2,TGTGCCAGCAGTGAACGAGAACCGGCCGGGGAGCTGTTTTTT,CASSEREPAGELFF
NA,TRBV9,NA,TRBJ2-3,TGTGCCAGCAGCGTCCAAGATACGCAGTATTTT,CASSVQDTQYF
NA,TRBV6-5,TRBD1,TRBJ1-2,TGTGCCAGCAGCCGGACAGGGGGCCACGGCTACACCTTC,CASSRTGGHGYTF
NA,TRBV18,NA,TRBJ2-7,TGTGCCAGCTCACTCAGTACAGGGCAGAACTACGAGCAGTACTTC,CASSLSTGQNYEQYF
few,TRBV5-1,NA,TRBJ2-1,TGCGCCAGCAGCTTGGACACCAACAATGAGCAGTTCTTC,CASSLDTNNEQFF
few,TRBV7-9,NA,TRBJ1-5,TGTGCCAGCAGCTTAGGACAGGGCAATCAGCCCCAGCATTTT,CASSLGQGNQPQHF
NA,TRBV18,NA,TRBJ2-5,TGTGCCAGCTCCCCCCTTGGAGGCCAAGAGACCCAGTACTTC,CASSPLGGQETQYF
few,TRBV4-1,NA,TRBJ2-7,TGCGCCAGCAGCCAAGAAAGGAGCGCCGAGCAGTACTTC,CASSQERSAEQYF
NA,TRBV5-8,NA,TRBJ2-5,TGTGCCAGCAGTCCTACCGGAGCGGCCCAAGAGACCCAGTACTTC,CASSPTGAAQETQYF
few,TRBV30,TRBD2,TRBJ2-1,TGTGCCTGGAGTGGACAACGGACTAGCGGGGGCCTCGTGGAGCAGTTCTTC,CAWSGQRTSGGLVEQFF
few,TRBV5-6,TRBD1,TRBJ2-5,TGTGCCAGCAGCTTCAGGACAGGGGGCAAGGAGACCCAGTACTTC,CASSFRTGGKETQYF
few,TRBV2,TRBD2,TRBJ2-1,TGTGCCAGCAGGAAGGAGCGGGGGGCGGGAAGTGAGCAGTTCTTC,CASRKERGAGSEQFF
NA,TRBV5-4,NA,TRBJ2-7,TGTGCCAGCAGCTTGGCCTCAGTTCCCTACGAGCAGTACTTC,CASSLASVPYEQYF
NA,TRBV30,NA,TRBJ1-2,TGTGCCTGGGGGAGGGATTACTATGGCTACACCTTC,CAWGRDYYGYTF
NA,TRBV5-6,NA,TRBJ2-3,TGTGCCAGCAGCTTGTCCGGTCGTGGCACAGATACGCAGTATTTT,CASSLSGRGTDTQYF
NA,TRBV5-6,NA,TRBJ1-5,TGTGCCAGCAACCTTTGGGGGGAGTACAATCAGCCCCAGCATTTT,CASNLWGEYNQPQHF
once,TRBV30,NA,TRBJ1-1,TGTGCCTGGAGCCGAGTTGAAGCTTTCTTT,CAWSRVEAFF
few,TRBV7-9,NA,TRBJ2-5,TGTGCCAGCAGCTTCCCTGGAGGGACCCAGTACTTC,CASSFPGGTQYF
few,TRBV2,NA,TRBJ2-7,TGTGCCAGTACAAGGAGCGGCTACGAGCAGTACTTC,CASTRSGYEQYF
NA,TRBV2,NA,TRBJ2-5,TGTGCCAGCAGTGAAGAGAGTATCCAAGAGACCCAGTACTTC,CASSEESIQETQYF
NA,TRBV5-1,NA,TRBJ1-1,TGCGCCAGCAGCGGTGGGGGCAGGGCTCGGACTGAAGCTTTCTTT,CASSGGGRARTEAFF
NA,TRBV2,NA,TRBJ1-2,TGTGCCAGCAGTGAAGAGTTACAGAACTATGGCTACACCTTC,CASSEELQNYGYTF